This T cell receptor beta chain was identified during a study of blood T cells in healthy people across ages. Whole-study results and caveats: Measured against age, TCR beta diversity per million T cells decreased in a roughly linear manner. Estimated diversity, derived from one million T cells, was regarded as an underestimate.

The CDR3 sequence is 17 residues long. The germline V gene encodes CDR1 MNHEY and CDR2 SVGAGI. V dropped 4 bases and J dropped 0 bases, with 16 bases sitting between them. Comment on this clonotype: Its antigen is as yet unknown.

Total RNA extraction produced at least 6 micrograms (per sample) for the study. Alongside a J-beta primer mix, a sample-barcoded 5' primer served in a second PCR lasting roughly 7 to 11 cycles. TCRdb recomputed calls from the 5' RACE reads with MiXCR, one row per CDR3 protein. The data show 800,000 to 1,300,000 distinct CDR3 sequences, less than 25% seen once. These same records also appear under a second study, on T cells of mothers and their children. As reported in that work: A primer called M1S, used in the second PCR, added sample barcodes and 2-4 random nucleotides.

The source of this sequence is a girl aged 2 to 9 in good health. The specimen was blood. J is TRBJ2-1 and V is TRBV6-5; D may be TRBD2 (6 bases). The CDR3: CASSSPSAYLSYNEQFF. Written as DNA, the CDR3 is TGTGCCAGCAGTTCCCCTAGCGCCTACCTCTCCTACAATGAGCAGTTCTTC.